This T cell receptor (beta chain) was sequenced for a study of radiation and T cells in renal cell carcinoma. Overall study findings and caveats: Dominant CDR3 motifs occupied more repertoire in irradiated than control tumors.

Treatment defined: treatment-naive control, cytoreductive nephrectomy. Here immunoSEQ multiplex PCR was the method, and the copy in TCRdb shows in-frame clones only, minus some. The table lists 9,100 or so clones, approximately 60% of them singletons, with around 21% in the top ten. Points on this clone: Its antigen is currently unknown.

From germline, CDR1 is SGHTA and CDR2 FQGNSA. V gave up 5 bases and J gave up 6 bases; unmatched junction bases: 4. The CDR3 is made up of 14 amino acids. This rearrangement joins TRBV7-2 to TRBJ2-3, with 11 bases aligning to TRBD2. This sample comprised tumor tissue, obtained from a patient whose treatment was nephrectomy without radiotherapy. This TCR was sampled from a man aged 60-69 years with renal cell carcinoma. The CDR3 region has the DNA TGTGCCAGCAGCCTGGGACTAGCGGTCGATACGCAGTATTTT. It translates to CASSLGLAVDTQYF.